This passage covers 23 T cell receptor beta chains from one sample sequenced in a study of T cells after yellow fever vaccination. Using its own MiXCR run on the 5' RACE reads, TCRdb lists one record per CDR3 protein. The sample carries about 310,000 distinct CDR3 sequences, around 4% recorded once. The sample here was PBMCs, taken on the day of the yellow fever booster vaccination. The receptors originated from a man younger than 35 who received the YFV17D yellow fever vaccine.

This clonotype was detected ten times or more. The V and J genes are TRBV5-4 and TRBJ2-1, with 11 bases that match TRBD2. CDR1 SGHNT and CDR2 YYREEE come from the germline V gene (reference sequence). This CDR3 comprises 14 residues. The V segment lost 6 bases and the J segment 8 bases; nucleotides outside the gene matches: 7. The DNA of the CDR3 is TGTGCCAGCACCTTAGCGGGGGGGCGGTATGAGCAGTTCTTC. It specifies CASTLAGGRYEQFF.

This clonotype was recorded many times. The chain couples TRBV6-2 or TRBV6-3 to TRBJ1-5; no firm D call. Germline CDR1 reads MNHEY; CDR2 reads SVGEGT. The germline V and J ends were trimmed by 8 bases and 5 bases, with 10 bases remaining between them. The CDR3 sequence is 12 residues long. CDR3 nucleotide sequence: TGTGCCAGCGCTTCCTCCTATCAGCCCCAGCATTTT. This codes for CASASSYQPQHF.

This clonotype was counted many times. Here the CDR3 reads CASSFGGYSNQPQHF. For the CDR3, the DNA is TGTGCCAGCAGCTTCGGAGGGTATAGCAATCAGCCCCAGCATTTT. The V gene is TRBV5-5, the J gene TRBJ1-5; D gene unclear. Germline V gene lookup returns CDR1 SGHKS and CDR2 YYEKEE (reference sequence). This CDR3 is built from 15 residues. The V end lost 2 bases, the J end lost 0 bases, and 9 bases lay between the germline ends. Full variable domain (missing parts from reference TRBV5-5 and TRBJ1-5): DAGVTQSPTHLIKTRGQQVTLRCSPISGHKSVSWYQQVLGQGPQFIFQYYEKEERGRGNFPDRFSARQFPNYSSELNVNALLLGDSALYLCASSFGGYSNQPQHFGDGTRLSIL.

The chain is built from TRBV28 and TRBJ2-1; D possibly matches TRBD1 or TRBD2 (5 bases each). The germline V gene encodes CDR1 MDHEN and CDR2 SYDVKM. This CDR3 has 15 amino acids. Trimming stripped 5 bases from V and 4 bases from J, with 15 bases between. The CDR3 here is CASSPPGALYNEQFF. CDR3 bases: TGTGCCAGCAGTCCCCCCGGGGCATTGTACAATGAGCAGTTCTTC. The full variable domain, its missing parts supplied by reference TRBV28 and TRBJ2-1, is DVKVTQSSRYLVKRTGEKVFLECVQDMDHENMFWYRQDPGLGLRLIYFSYDVKMKEKGDIPEGYSVSREKKERFSLILESASTNQTSMYLCASSPPGALYNEQFFGPGTRLTVL.

This clonotype was picked up a small number of times. The chain has TRBV4-3 and TRBJ2-3; 8 nucleotides match TRBD1. Unmatched junction bases numbered 16, after V lost 0 bases and J lost 2 bases. The germline V gene has CDR1 LGHNA and CDR2 YSLEER. The CDR3 covers 20 residues. This CDR3 reads CASSQDRGLSSPPSTDTQYF. Written as DNA, the CDR3 is TGCGCCAGCAGCCAAGACAGGGGGCTTTCCTCACCCCCGTCCACAGATACGCAGTATTTT.

This clonotype was observed at least ten times. This chain joins TRBV6-5 and TRBJ2-2; 8 bases match TRBD2. Germline assignment: CDR1 MNHEY and CDR2 SVGAGI. V trimming: 6 bases; J trimming: 0 bases; junction bases outside the gene matches: 12. CDR3 length: 18 residues. As DNA, the CDR3 is TGTGCCAGCAGCTCCGAGCGGGGGCCGTTCGCGAACACCGGGGAGCTGTTTTTT. Encoded protein: CASSSERGPFANTGELFF.

The V call is TRBV14, the J call TRBJ2-2; no reliable D call. Between the trimmed V and J ends, which lost 0 bases and 5 bases, there was a span of 10 bases. CDR1 is SGHDN and CDR2 is FVKESK in the germline V gene. This CDR3 has 15 amino acids. In nucleotides, the CDR3 is TGTGCCAGCAGCCAAGATATTGGAAGGACCGGGGAGCTGTTTTTT. Translation: CASSQDIGRTGELFF.

The rearrangement links TRBV4-3 to TRBJ2-2, with TRBD2 as a possible D gene (5 bases). Germline-derived CDR1 and CDR2 are LGHNA and YSLEER. The CDR3 has 17 amino acids. V dropped 1 base and J dropped 0 bases, with 12 bases sitting between them. The CDR3 coding sequence is TGCGCCAGCAGCCAAGTGGGGAGACTGACGAACACCGGGGAGCTGTTTTTT. Translating gives CASSQVGRLTNTGELFF.

There are many counts of this clonotype. The chain is built from TRBV7-2 and TRBJ1-4, with D perhaps TRBD1 (5 bases). Deletions cut 3 bases from V and 7 bases from J, with 12 bases between. The CDR3 extends over 14 amino acids. In germline, CDR1 is SGHTA, CDR2 FQGNSA. The CDR3 nucleotides are TGTGCCAGCAGCTTCGGGGGGGATAGTGAAAAACTGTTTTTT. Amino acid sequence: CASSFGGDSEKLFF.

The chain links TRBV12-3 or TRBV12-4 to TRBJ2-1; D unresolved. Trimming shortened V by 4 bases and J by 2 bases, and 9 bases separated the two germline ends. The CDR3 covers 14 residues. Written as DNA, the CDR3 is TGTGCCAGCAGTTCCCTTGGCCCCTACAATGAGCAGTTCTTC. Translation gives CASSSLGPYNEQFF.

This clonotype was detected a few times. The V gene is TRBV5-4, the J gene TRBJ2-3; 9 bases are shared with TRBD2. V shed 5 bases and J 2 bases; nucleotides not matched to a gene: 12. The CDR3 spans 17 residues. Germline values: CDR1 SGHNT, CDR2 YYREEE (reference sequence). The CDR3: CASSLPRLAEPTDTQYF. The CDR3 region has the DNA TGTGCCAGCAGTTTGCCGCGACTAGCGGAACCCACAGATACGCAGTATTTT.

This clonotype was found many times. V usage is TRBV4-3 and J usage is TRBJ1-4; D is unclear. The germline V gene encodes CDR1 LGHNA and CDR2 YSLEER. The ends were cut back, 0 bases at V and 5 bases at J, with 16 bases in the middle. CDR3 length: 17 residues. The CDR3 region is CASSQDRGSQINEKLFF. In DNA form, the CDR3 reads TGCGCCAGCAGCCAAGATCGAGGCTCGCAGATAAATGAAAAACTGTTTTTT.

This clonotype was detected many times. J is TRBJ2-5 and V is TRBV28; weak D call: TRBD2 (5 bases). Germline CDR1 and CDR2: MDHEN and SYDVKM. CDR3 length: 14 amino acids. Trimming pared 6 bases from V and 5 bases from J, leaving 16 bases between. CDR3 DNA sequence: TGTGCCAGCAGCTCAAGCGGACGGAGGGAGACCCAGTACTTC. This translates into CASSSSGRRETQYF.

This clonotype was observed at least ten times. Here the CDR3 DNA reads TGTGCCAGCAGCTTAGACGTTAGCAATCAGCCCCAGCATTTT. Residues: CASSLDVSNQPQHF. The chain links TRBV7-2 to TRBJ1-5; D not resolved. CDR1 SGHTA and CDR2 FQGNSA come from the germline V gene. V dropped 1 base and J dropped 0 bases, with 4 bases sitting between them. CDR3 size: 14 residues.

This clonotype was observed a few times. This sequence joins TRBV20-1 and TRBJ2-7, with TRBD1 matching 8 bases. V gave up 6 bases and J gave up 7 bases; unmatched junction bases: 14. The CDR3 covers 14 residues. CDR1 and CDR2 from the germline V gene are DFQATT and SNEGSKA (reference sequence). CDR3 region: CSAYEGAGGREQYV. CDR3 sequence (DNA): TGCAGTGCATACGAGGGTGCAGGGGGCCGTGAGCAGTACGTC.

The chain carries TRBV6-5 and TRBJ1-4; TRBD1 aligns across 9 bases. V lost 6 bases and J lost 4; bases outside the gene matches: 3. Germline lookup yields CDR1 MNHEY and CDR2 SVGAGI. The CDR3 consists of 14 residues. The CDR3 sequence: CASRDRGGNEKLFF. DNA for the CDR3: TGTGCCAGCAGAGACAGGGGGGGTAATGAAAAACTGTTTTTT.

This clonotype was counted many times. The chain links TRBV7-8 to TRBJ2-7; D uncertain. The CDR3 is 12 amino acids. Trimming shortened V by 5 bases and J by 7 bases, and 12 bases separated the two germline ends. Germline values: CDR1 SGHVS, CDR2 FQNEAQ. The CDR3 sequence: CASSANVREQYV. As DNA, the CDR3 is TGTGCCAGCAGCGCCAATGTTAGGGAGCAGTACGTC.

This clonotype was observed at least ten times. Here the CDR3 reads CASSFSGSSYNEQFF. Written as DNA, the CDR3 is TGCGCCAGCAGCTTCTCCGGGAGCTCCTACAATGAGCAGTTCTTC. This chain joins TRBV5-1 and TRBJ2-1, with a tentative D call TRBD2 (6 bases). The V and J ends lost 2 bases and 0 bases respectively, with 9 bases between them. The germline V gene encodes CDR1 SGHRS and CDR2 YFSETQ. The CDR3 totals 15 residues.

This clonotype was counted at least ten times. The chain joins TRBV7-8 to TRBJ1-1; D gene unclear. The V end lost 10 bases, the J end lost 1 base, and 7 bases lay between the germline ends. The CDR3 spans 11 residues. Looked up from germline, CDR1 is SGHVS and CDR2 is FQNEAQ. In DNA, the CDR3 is TGTGCCACCTCTACGAACACTGAAGCTTTCTTT. Translated, it gives CATSTNTEAFF.

This clonotype has a count of ten or more. The rearrangement joins TRBV6-6 to TRBJ2-5, with D possibly being TRBD1 (6 bases). V lost 6 bases and J lost 5, with 16 bases in between. CDR3 length: 14 residues. Germline assignment: CDR1 MNHNY and CDR2 SVGAGI (reference sequence). The CDR3 DNA is TGTGCCAGCAGAAGAGGGGGAGATCGGGAGACCCAGTACTTC. Translating it yields CASRRGGDRETQYF.

This clonotype has more than one count but fewer than ten. This chain links TRBV5-1 with TRBJ1-5; D possibly corresponds to TRBD1 (5 bases). Per germline, CDR1 SGHRS and CDR2 YFSETQ. The V end was cut by 3 bases, the J end by 2 bases, with 12 bases between. There are 15 residues in the CDR3. CDR3 protein: CASSSSGGRNQPQHF. In nucleotides, the CDR3 is TGCGCCAGCAGCTCCTCCGGGGGTCGCAATCAGCCCCAGCATTTT.

This clonotype was seen many times. This chain joins TRBV5-1 and TRBJ2-7, with 12 bases matching TRBD1. With V trimmed by 4 bases and J by 7 bases, 6 bases remained unmatched. Germline V CDR1 and CDR2: SGHRS, YFSETQ. The length of the CDR3 is 14 residues. CDR3 nucleotide sequence: TGCGCCAGCAGCGGAGGGACAGGGGGCGGGGAGCAGTACGTC. It is translated as CASSGGTGGGEQYV.

This clonotype was observed at least ten times. V usage is TRBV6-5 and J usage is TRBJ1-2; D may be TRBD1 (5 bases). CDR1 MNHEY and CDR2 SVGAGI come from the germline V gene. The CDR3 is 12 residues long. Trimming removed 6 bases at V and 8 bases at J, with 13 bases between. CDR3 protein: CASRESGNGYTF. CDR3 DNA: TGTGCCAGCAGGGAATCAGGGAACGGCTACACCTTC.